This T cell receptor beta chain was documented in a study of shared clonotypes between healthy human individuals. Germline CDR1 is SGHRS and CDR2 is YFSETQ. With V trimmed by 0 bases and J by 0 bases, 11 bases remained unmatched. CDR3 length equals 19 residues. The assay was carried out at the deep level. TCRdb's copy holds only in-frame clones and misses some; the assay was immunoSEQ multiplex PCR. The repertoire has over a million clones, approximately 98.5% of them found once; the top ten carry around 0.33%. The clonotype was recovered from a man aged 25 to 40 in good health. Sequenced: naive CD4+ T cells sorted from blood. Subset indicated: CD45RA+ positively selected. The chain joins TRBV5-1 to TRBJ2-2, with TRBD2 matching over 7 bases. CDR3 sequence reads: CASSLASPFLAANTGELFF. The DNA of the CDR3 is TGCGCCAGCAGCTTGGCTTCCCCGTTCCTAGCGGCGAACACCGGGGAGCTGTTTTTT.